These T cell receptor beta chains were read from a single sample in a study of radiation and T cells in renal cell carcinoma. The assay was immunoSEQ multiplex PCR, and TCRdb's table has in-frame clones only and misses some. The sample lists 150,000 to 200,000 clones; about 88% were seen once. Sequencing was performed on blood, taken from a patient whose treatment included radiotherapy and nephrectomy. These receptors came from a woman in her forties or fifties with renal cell carcinoma. The CDR3 runs from the conserved cysteine through the conserved F or W.

v_gene	j_gene	CDR3aa
TRBV6-1	TRBJ1-5	CASSESGRSQPQHF
TRBV5-1	TRBJ1-4	CASSLRGSGGKLFF
TRBV5-1	TRBJ2-7	CASSLSLDSYEQYF
TRBV2	TRBJ2-5	CANEGEAQETQYF
TRBV9	TRBJ2-1	CASSSRSGGASVEQFF
TRBV7-8	TRBJ1-6	CASTADRGESPLHF
TRBV19	TRBJ2-7	CASSIDRDRGSYEQYF
TRBV7-6	TRBJ2-2	CASSTRTGAGELFF
TRBV19	TRBJ1-2	CASSISGLYGYTF
TRBV7-9	TRBJ2-1	CASSLNSNEQFF
TRBV15	TRBJ2-3	CATSRDFGTNTDTQYF
TRBV5-8	TRBJ2-7	CASSNSGGPPQQYF
TRBV10-3	TRBJ2-1	CAISDQGRGGLNEQFF
TRBV14	TRBJ1-2	CASSPLNTATDYGYTF
TRBV19	TRBJ1-4	CASTGTAYNEKLFF
TRBV5-3	TRBJ2-2	CASSYLPIYTGELFF
TRBV5-1	TRBJ2-2	CASSLTGGSTGELFF
TRBV20-1	TRBJ2-1	CSALYNEQFF
TRBV4-3	TRBJ2-3	CASSQGASGGSTDTQYF
TRBV6-1	TRBJ2-3	CASSTGGTGMDTQYF
TRBV9	TRBJ2-3	CASSPRTDTQYF
TRBV30	TRBJ1-1	CAWSGLGWGDTEAFF
TRBV18	TRBJ1-1	CASSPFILSIRPEDREVNTEAFF
TRBV19	TRBJ2-7	CASSIVGRGPYEQYF
TRBV2	TRBJ1-1	CASTREGGLNTEAFF